A selection of T cell receptor beta chains follows, all from one sample in a study of T cell responses to AZD1222 COVID-19 vaccine. The data were produced by immunoSEQ multiplex PCR, yet TCRdb's version contains in-frame clones alone and is incomplete. The profile covers about 100,000 clones, with about 86% appearing a single time and 1.4% taken by the ten largest. The sample here was peripheral blood, taken on day 0 of AZD1222 vaccination. The receptors originated from an adult in good health. Both conserved end residues are part of each CDR3. A D gene is named only where the DNA matches it firmly. Clone size is stated in some rows and not others, as once, few, many or a class when expanded.

j_call v_call d_call cdr3_length clone_size cdr3_nt cdr3_aa
TRBJ2-1 TRBV27 TRBD2 15 - TGTGCCACCGGGGGACTAGCGGGAGTGGGCAATGAGCAGTTCTTC CATGGLAGVGNEQFF
TRBJ1-6 TRBV5-1 TRBD1 15 - TGCGCCAGCAGCTTTATGGACAGGGATAATTCACCCCTCCACTTT CASSFMDRDNSPLHF
TRBJ1-1 TRBV29-1 TRBD1 13 - TGCAGCGTGGGGACAGGGGGGAACACTGAAGCTTTCTTT CSVGTGGNTEAFF
TRBJ1-4 TRBV6-2/TRBV6-3 TRBD1 15 - TGTGCCAGCAGCCAACCCGGGACAGGGTATGAAAAACTGTTTTTT CASSQPGTGYEKLFF
TRBJ2-1 TRBV6-5 TRBD2 13 - TGTGCCAGCAGAGAGGCGGGGGACAATGAGCAGTTCTTC CASREAGDNEQFF
TRBJ2-1 TRBV7-2 TRBD2 15 - TGTGCCAGCAGCCCACTAGCGGGAGGGCAGTTTGAGCAGTTCTTC CASSPLAGGQFEQFF
TRBJ2-2 TRBV7-2 TRBD2 17 - TGTGCCAGCAGTCGGATGGCTAGCGGGGCTAACACCGGGGAGCTGTTTTTT CASSRMASGANTGELFF
TRBJ1-2 TRBV19 - 11 - TGTGCCAGTAGTATTTCCGGGGGCTACACCTTC CASSISGGYTF
TRBJ1-5 TRBV27 TRBD1 15 - TGTGCCAGCAGTCCACAGGGGGCGGGGAGTCAGCCCCAGCATTTT CASSPQGAGSQPQHF
TRBJ2-3 TRBV6-2/TRBV6-3 TRBD2 16 - TGTGCCAGCAGTTACGGGACTAGCGGGAGATTAGATACGCAGTATTTT CASSYGTSGRLDTQYF
TRBJ1-5 TRBV27 TRBD1 14 - TGTGCCAGCAGGGGGACAGGGGGCCATCAGCCCCAGCATTTT CASRGTGGHQPQHF
TRBJ2-1 TRBV12-3/TRBV12-4 - 10 once TGTGCCAGCAGCTTGAATGAGCAGTTCTTC CASSLNEQFF
TRBJ1-1 TRBV6-1 - 16 - TGTGCCAGCAGTGATCTGCAGGCCACTATGAACACTGAAGCTTTCTTT CASSDLQATMNTEAFF
TRBJ1-1 TRBV4-1 - 12 - TGCGCCAGCAGCCTCCTCGGCGCTGAAGCTTTCTTT CASSLLGAEAFF
TRBJ1-1 TRBV15 - 14 - TGTGCCACCTCCAGGACAGAGCGGGACACTGAAGCTTTCTTT CATSRTERDTEAFF
TRBJ1-5 TRBV28 - 14 - TGTGCCAGCAGTTCACTGCGGAGCAATCAGCCCCAGCATTTT CASSSLRSNQPQHF
TRBJ2-7 TRBV12-1 - 14 - TGTGCCAGCAGCTTTGAGGGCGGACTCTACGAGCAGTACTTC CASSFEGGLYEQYF
TRBJ2-7 TRBV5-6 - 16 once TGTGCCAGCAGCTCAATGCGGACCGACTACTCCTACGAGCAGTACTTC CASSSMRTDYSYEQYF
TRBJ2-3 TRBV28 TRBD2 16 - TGTGCCAGCAGTCTTCTGGCGGGAGGGCACTCAGATACGCAGTATTTT CASSLLAGGHSDTQYF
TRBJ2-2 TRBV9 TRBD2 17 - TGTGCCAGCAGCGTAGATTTAGCGGGAGGTATCACCGGGGAGCTGTTTTTT CASSVDLAGGITGELFF
TRBJ1-1 TRBV19 - 14 - TGTGCCAGTAGTATGGGGACCCGGGGTGCTGAAGCTTTCTTT CASSMGTRGAEAFF
TRBJ2-1 TRBV7-2 - 14 - TGTGCCAGCAGCATCGACAGTCTCTACAATGAGCAGTTCTTC CASSIDSLYNEQFF
TRBJ1-1 TRBV6-2/TRBV6-3 - 16 - TGTGCCAGCAGTTACTATCCCCCCAGGGCGAACACTGAAGCTTTCTTT CASSYYPPRANTEAFF
TRBJ2-1 TRBV27 TRBD2 15 - TGTGCCAGCAGTTTAATTGCGGGAGTGTGGGGTGAGCAGTTCTTC CASSLIAGVWGEQFF
TRBJ1-4 TRBV5-4 TRBD1 15 - TGTGCCAGCAGCCCCCAGGGGGGTCGTAATGAAAAACTGTTTTTT CASSPQGGRNEKLFF
TRBJ2-2 TRBV5-1 - 16 - TGCGCCAGCAGTCCTGGCCCCCAGGAGAACACCGGGGAGCTGTTTTTT CASSPGPQENTGELFF
TRBJ2-7 TRBV7-2 - 14 - TGTGCCAGCAGCTTAGATTCCAGAAACTACGAGCAGTACTTC CASSLDSRNYEQYF
TRBJ2-3 TRBV27 - 16 - TGTGCCAGCAGTTTAGGTTGGCAGGGGATTACAGATACGCAGTATTTT CASSLGWQGITDTQYF
TRBJ1-1 TRBV6-5 - 14 - TGTGCCAGCAGTTATGACAGGCAAGGCACTGAAGCTTTCTTT CASSYDRQGTEAFF
TRBJ1-1 TRBV6-1 - 13 few TGTGCCAGCAGTGAAGCGGTGAACACTGAAGCTTTCTTT CASSEAVNTEAFF
TRBJ1-2 TRBV5-1 - 14 - TGCGCCACCTCTCGCGGGACGGACGTTTTCGGCTACACCTTC CATSRGTDVFGYTF
TRBJ2-5 TRBV2 - 15 - TGTGCCAGCAGTACCCCCGGACAGCGACAAGAGACCCAGTACTTC CASSTPGQRQETQYF
TRBJ2-5 TRBV15 - 15 - TGTGCCACCAGCAGGTCCTGGGGGGGGCGAGAGACCCAGTACTTC CATSRSWGGRETQYF
TRBJ2-7 TRBV15 - 20 - TGTGCCACCAGCAGAGACCGACCCCCCCCCGGCTGGAGCGGGTCATACGAGCAGTACTTC CATSRDRPPPGWSGSYEQYF
TRBJ1-1 TRBV19 - 13 - TGTGCCAGTAGTATTGCCAGCAACACTGAAGCTTTCTTT CASSIASNTEAFF
TRBJ1-1 TRBV19 TRBD1 16 - TGTGCCTCACTCCACGGAGCAGGGGGAATGAACACTGAAGCTTTCTTT CASLHGAGGMNTEAFF
TRBJ1-5 TRBV4-1 TRBD1 15 - TGCGCCAGCAGCCAAGAGAACAGGGGTAATCAGCCCCAGCATTTT CASSQENRGNQPQHF
TRBJ2-7 TRBV6-2/TRBV6-3 TRBD2 16 few TGTGCCAGCAGCCTCACGCCTAGCGGACATGTCTACGAGCAGTACTTC CASSLTPSGHVYEQYF
TRBJ1-2 TRBV7-2 - 13 - TGTGCCAGCAGCTCACAGGGAATCGATGGCTACACCTTC CASSSQGIDGYTF
TRBJ1-1 TRBV30 TRBD1 13 - TGTGCCTGGAGCGGGGACAGTATCACTGAAGCTTTCTTT CAWSGDSITEAFF
TRBJ2-3 TRBV7-2 TRBD2 17 - TGTGCCAGTGCCGGGACTAGCTCAATACCCAGCACAGATACGCAGTATTTT CASAGTSSIPSTDTQYF
TRBJ1-1 TRBV6-2/TRBV6-3 - 14 - TGTGCCAGCAGTTGGGTCAGGGGGAACACTGAAGCTTTCTTT CASSWVRGNTEAFF
TRBJ1-2 TRBV4-2 - 14 few TGTGCCAGCAGCCAAGATCTCGGGAGGGGTGGCTACACCTTC CASSQDLGRGGYTF
TRBJ1-3 TRBV4-2 - 18 - TGTGCCAGCAGCCAAGAGCCCCTCGGGGCGAAAACCGGAAACACCATATATTTT CASSQEPLGAKTGNTIYF
TRBJ2-3 TRBV11-3 - 15 - TGTGCCAGCAGCTTAGATGGGTCTAGCACAGATACGCAGTATTTT CASSLDGSSTDTQYF
TRBJ2-7 TRBV5-4 - 14 - TGTGCCAGCAGCTCATCGACCCAGGGAGGCGAGCAGTACTTC CASSSSTQGGEQYF
TRBJ1-5 TRBV7-9 - 14 - TGTGCCAGCAGCTTAGAGGGGCCGCCTCAGCCCCAGCATTTT CASSLEGPPQPQHF
TRBJ2-1 TRBV5-1 - 12 - TGCGCCAGCAGCTTTACAGGAAATGAGCAGTTCTTC CASSFTGNEQFF
TRBJ2-5 TRBV11-2 - 14 - TGTGCCAGCAGCAGGGGGGAGCTTAAAGAGACCCAGTACTTC CASSRGELKETQYF
TRBJ2-3 TRBV9 - 15 few TGTGCCAGCAGCCCCGGCGCAGCTAGCACAGATACGCAGTATTTT CASSPGAASTDTQYF
TRBJ2-3 TRBV28 - 16 - TGTGCCAGCAGTGCCCTCGGAGGGGGAGGTCCAGATACGCAGTATTTT CASSALGGGGPDTQYF
TRBJ1-1 TRBV7-2 - 13 - TGTGCCAGCAGCCCTACTACTGGTACTGAAGCTTTCTTT CASSPTTGTEAFF
TRBJ2-3 TRBV5-1 - 13 - TGCGCCAGCAGATCGGATTCCACAGATACGCAGTATTTT CASRSDSTDTQYF
TRBJ1-2 TRBV30 - 15 once TGTGCCTGGAGTGTACGGGGGGGCGCGTTTGATGGCTACACCTTC CAWSVRGGAFDGYTF